Listed below are T cell receptor beta chains from one sample, sequenced in a study of blood T cell repertoires in COVID-19. Some clones are missing from TCRdb's copy, which holds only in-frame ones; the method was immunoSEQ multiplex PCR. Found here are a few hundred thousand clones, approximately 90% of them singletons; the top ten hold roughly a tenth. The sequencing sample was made of peripheral blood. All receptors come from a woman between 45 and 65 years old with COVID-19, enrolled during active disease. Both conserved end residues are part of each CDR3. Each record gives: V gene, D gene, J gene, clone size, CDR3 protein, CDR3 DNA. D genes are given only for firm matches. Only some rows state a clone size, as once, few, many or a class for expanded clones.

v_call: TRBV5-8
d_call: NA
j_call: TRBJ2-3
clone_size: NA
cdr3_aa: CASSLEGGTDTQYF
cdr3_nt: TGTGCCAGCAGCTTGGAGGGGGGCACAGATACGCAGTATTTT

v_call: TRBV5-6
d_call: TRBD2
j_call: TRBJ2-1
clone_size: NA
cdr3_aa: CASSFGGMANEQFF
cdr3_nt: TGTGCCAGCAGCTTCGGGGGGATGGCCAATGAGCAGTTCTTC

v_call: TRBV29-1
d_call: TRBD1
j_call: TRBJ2-1
clone_size: NA
cdr3_aa: CSVGQGEKFF
cdr3_nt: TGCAGCGTAGGACAGGGAGAAAAGTTCTTC

v_call: TRBV19
d_call: TRBD1
j_call: TRBJ2-1
clone_size: NA
cdr3_aa: CASAPGQAPNEQFF
cdr3_nt: TGTGCCAGCGCACCGGGACAGGCCCCCAATGAGCAGTTCTTC

v_call: TRBV6-1
d_call: NA
j_call: TRBJ1-5
clone_size: NA
cdr3_aa: CASSEGRTPVVPQHF
cdr3_nt: TGTGCCAGCAGTGAAGGGAGGACCCCGGTGGTGCCCCAGCATTTT

v_call: TRBV13
d_call: TRBD2
j_call: TRBJ2-2
clone_size: NA
cdr3_aa: CASSSTLAGVNTGELFF
cdr3_nt: TGTGCCAGCAGCTCCACCCTAGCGGGGGTGAACACCGGGGAGCTGTTTTTT

v_call: TRBV11-3
d_call: NA
j_call: TRBJ1-2
clone_size: once
cdr3_aa: CASSLDVRMGHANYGYTF
cdr3_nt: TGTGCCAGCAGCTTAGATGTTAGGATGGGACACGCTAACTATGGCTACACCTTC

v_call: TRBV25-1
d_call: NA
j_call: TRBJ1-6
clone_size: NA
cdr3_aa: CASSELGAGNSPLHF
cdr3_nt: TGTGCCAGCAGTGAATTAGGGGCCGGGAATTCACCCCTCCACTTT

v_call: TRBV7-9
d_call: TRBD1
j_call: TRBJ1-5
clone_size: NA
cdr3_aa: CASSLTGGVNQPQHF
cdr3_nt: TGTGCCAGCAGCCTCACAGGGGGCGTCAATCAGCCCCAGCATTTT

v_call: TRBV5-5
d_call: NA
j_call: TRBJ1-4
clone_size: NA
cdr3_aa: CASSLVTATNEKLFF
cdr3_nt: TGTGCCAGCAGCTTGGTAACGGCAACTAATGAAAAACTGTTTTTT

v_call: TRBV27
d_call: NA
j_call: TRBJ1-5
clone_size: NA
cdr3_aa: CASSLRPTFSNQPQHF
cdr3_nt: TGTGCCAGCAGTCTTCGACCGACATTCAGCAATCAGCCCCAGCATTTT

v_call: TRBV9
d_call: TRBD1
j_call: TRBJ2-1
clone_size: NA
cdr3_aa: CASSVGTGVENEQFF
cdr3_nt: TGTGCCAGCAGCGTTGGGACAGGGGTAGAGAATGAGCAGTTCTTC

v_call: TRBV12-5
d_call: NA
j_call: TRBJ1-2
clone_size: NA
cdr3_aa: CASGQNRLSRVDGYTF
cdr3_nt: TGTGCTAGTGGCCAAAATCGACTCTCCCGCGTTGATGGCTACACCTTC

v_call: TRBV13
d_call: NA
j_call: TRBJ1-2
clone_size: NA
cdr3_aa: CASSLNSRAGGYTF
cdr3_nt: TGTGCCAGCAGCTTAAATTCGAGGGCTGGAGGCTACACCTTC

v_call: TRBV6-2/TRBV6-3
d_call: TRBD1
j_call: TRBJ1-5
clone_size: NA
cdr3_aa: CASSPRTGGSGQPQHF
cdr3_nt: TGTGCCAGCAGTCCCCGGACAGGGGGTTCTGGTCAGCCCCAGCATTTT

v_call: TRBV2
d_call: TRBD1
j_call: TRBJ1-2
clone_size: NA
cdr3_aa: CASSAGQLSYTF
cdr3_nt: TGTGCCAGCAGTGCGGGACAGCTGAGCTACACCTTC

v_call: TRBV19
d_call: TRBD1
j_call: TRBJ1-2
clone_size: NA
cdr3_aa: CASTRQGKNYGYTF
cdr3_nt: TGTGCCAGTACCAGACAGGGAAAAAACTATGGCTACACCTTC

v_call: TRBV19
d_call: NA
j_call: TRBJ1-2
clone_size: NA
cdr3_aa: CASSIGPGYGYTF
cdr3_nt: TGTGCCAGTAGTATTGGGCCAGGGTATGGCTACACCTTC

v_call: TRBV13
d_call: NA
j_call: TRBJ2-7
clone_size: NA
cdr3_aa: CASMAGPGEQYF
cdr3_nt: TGTGCCAGCATGGCCGGTCCGGGGGAGCAGTACTTC

v_call: TRBV5-6
d_call: NA
j_call: TRBJ2-1
clone_size: NA
cdr3_aa: CASSLRTGIYNEQFF
cdr3_nt: TGTGCCAGCAGCTTGAGGACTGGGATCTACAATGAGCAGTTCTTC

v_call: TRBV19
d_call: TRBD1
j_call: TRBJ2-2
clone_size: few
cdr3_aa: CASSSQGAAGELFF
cdr3_nt: TGTGCCAGTAGTAGCCAGGGGGCAGCCGGGGAGCTGTTTTTT

v_call: TRBV28
d_call: NA
j_call: TRBJ1-5
clone_size: NA
cdr3_aa: CASRSYTDQPQHF
cdr3_nt: TGTGCCAGCAGATCCTACACAGATCAGCCCCAGCATTTT

v_call: TRBV2
d_call: NA
j_call: TRBJ2-1
clone_size: NA
cdr3_aa: CASSVAHEQFF
cdr3_nt: TGTGCCAGCAGTGTGGCCCATGAGCAGTTCTTC

v_call: TRBV9
d_call: NA
j_call: TRBJ2-1
clone_size: once
cdr3_aa: CASSPDLAANEQFF
cdr3_nt: TGTGCCAGCAGCCCAGATTTGGCCGCCAATGAGCAGTTCTTC

v_call: TRBV28
d_call: TRBD2
j_call: TRBJ2-3
clone_size: NA
cdr3_aa: CASIAPGLVGDTQYF
cdr3_nt: TGTGCCAGCATCGCGCCGGGACTAGTAGGAGATACGCAGTATTTT

v_call: TRBV19
d_call: NA
j_call: TRBJ1-1
clone_size: once
cdr3_aa: CASSTPSRSREAFF
cdr3_nt: TGTGCCAGTAGTACTCCCTCTAGGTCGAGAGAAGCTTTCTTT

v_call: TRBV5-4
d_call: TRBD2
j_call: TRBJ2-1
clone_size: NA
cdr3_aa: CASSRALAGVVNEQFF
cdr3_nt: TGTGCCAGCAGCAGGGCACTAGCGGGGGTTGTCAATGAGCAGTTCTTC

v_call: TRBV3-1/TRBV3-2
d_call: NA
j_call: TRBJ1-2
clone_size: NA
cdr3_aa: CASSQGLQVYGYTF
cdr3_nt: TGTGCCAGCAGCCAAGGTCTCCAGGTATATGGCTACACCTTC

v_call: TRBV28
d_call: NA
j_call: TRBJ2-2
clone_size: NA
cdr3_aa: CASSLTGSPHTGELFF
cdr3_nt: TGTGCCAGCAGTTTAACAGGAAGTCCCCACACCGGGGAGCTGTTTTTT

v_call: TRBV5-3
d_call: NA
j_call: TRBJ1-2
clone_size: NA
cdr3_aa: CARRQFSGVLGYTF
cdr3_nt: TGTGCCAGAAGACAATTTTCAGGGGTTCTTGGCTACACCTTC

v_call: TRBV5-1
d_call: NA
j_call: TRBJ1-5
clone_size: NA
cdr3_aa: CASSLGGTNQPQHF
cdr3_nt: TGCGCCAGCAGCTTAGGAGGGACCAATCAGCCCCAGCATTTT

v_call: TRBV24-1
d_call: NA
j_call: TRBJ2-3
clone_size: NA
cdr3_aa: CATSDLSGFPDTQYF
cdr3_nt: TGTGCCACCAGTGATTTGTCGGGGTTCCCAGATACGCAGTATTTT

v_call: TRBV29-1
d_call: NA
j_call: TRBJ2-5
clone_size: NA
cdr3_aa: CSVEGGRRETQYF
cdr3_nt: TGCAGCGTTGAGGGGGGGCGCAGAGAGACCCAGTACTTC

v_call: TRBV5-1
d_call: TRBD2
j_call: TRBJ2-3
clone_size: NA
cdr3_aa: CASSLTVGGFTDTQYF
cdr3_nt: TGCGCCAGCAGCTTAACGGTGGGGGGGTTCACAGATACGCAGTATTTT

v_call: TRBV18
d_call: NA
j_call: TRBJ2-3
clone_size: NA
cdr3_aa: CASSPGWLLTSTDTQYF
cdr3_nt: TGTGCCAGCTCACCAGGTTGGTTGCTGACTAGCACAGATACGCAGTATTTT

v_call: TRBV2
d_call: TRBD2
j_call: TRBJ2-5
clone_size: NA
cdr3_aa: CASSEGGETQYF
cdr3_nt: TGTGCCAGCAGTGAGGGGGGGGAGACCCAGTACTTC

v_call: TRBV11-3
d_call: NA
j_call: TRBJ2-5
clone_size: NA
cdr3_aa: CASSLSPTGRGETQYF
cdr3_nt: TGTGCCAGCAGCTTAAGCCCTACAGGGCGTGGAGAGACCCAGTACTTC

v_call: TRBV19
d_call: TRBD1
j_call: TRBJ1-2
clone_size: NA
cdr3_aa: CASTPRDRPYGYTF
cdr3_nt: TGTGCCAGTACCCCGCGGGACAGGCCCTATGGCTACACCTTC

v_call: TRBV12-3/TRBV12-4
d_call: NA
j_call: TRBJ2-7
clone_size: NA
cdr3_aa: CASSFAGYEQYF
cdr3_nt: TGTGCCAGCAGTTTCGCGGGGTACGAGCAGTACTTC

v_call: TRBV24-1
d_call: TRBD1
j_call: TRBJ2-1
clone_size: NA
cdr3_aa: CATSESMTGDRNEQFF
cdr3_nt: TGTGCCACCAGTGAATCGATGACAGGGGACAGAAATGAGCAGTTCTTC

v_call: TRBV11-3
d_call: NA
j_call: TRBJ2-3
clone_size: NA
cdr3_aa: CASSLAPPPRGTDTQYF
cdr3_nt: TGTGCCAGCAGCTTAGCCCCCCCTCCTCGCGGCACAGATACGCAGTATTTT

v_call: TRBV18
d_call: NA
j_call: TRBJ1-5
clone_size: few
cdr3_aa: CASSRPNSAQHF
cdr3_nt: TGTGCCAGCTCCCGTCCAAATTCAGCCCAGCATTTT

v_call: TRBV7-8
d_call: NA
j_call: TRBJ2-7
clone_size: few
cdr3_aa: CASCRGECEQYF
cdr3_nt: TGTGCCAGTTGCCGGGGTGAGTGCGAGCAGTACTTC

v_call: TRBV5-4
d_call: NA
j_call: TRBJ1-2
clone_size: NA
cdr3_aa: CASSGQTPSYGYTF
cdr3_nt: TGTGCCAGCAGCGGACAGACACCGTCCTATGGCTACACCTTC

v_call: TRBV10-3
d_call: TRBD1
j_call: TRBJ2-4
clone_size: few
cdr3_aa: CAISDSGTGTTAKNIQYF
cdr3_nt: TGTGCCATCAGTGACTCCGGGACAGGGACCACGGCCAAAAACATTCAGTACTTC

v_call: TRBV7-6
d_call: TRBD2
j_call: TRBJ2-1
clone_size: NA
cdr3_aa: CASSLGTSGYNEQFF
cdr3_nt: TGTGCCAGCAGCTTAGGGACTAGCGGATACAATGAGCAGTTCTTC

v_call: TRBV5-1
d_call: NA
j_call: TRBJ2-1
clone_size: NA
cdr3_aa: CASSLSGNNNEQFF
cdr3_nt: TGCGCCAGCAGCTTGTCAGGGAATAACAATGAGCAGTTCTTC

v_call: TRBV27
d_call: TRBD1
j_call: TRBJ2-5
clone_size: NA
cdr3_aa: CASSKTPLQGVGETQYF
cdr3_nt: TGTGCCAGCAGCAAGACCCCATTACAGGGGGTCGGGGAGACCCAGTACTTC

v_call: TRBV9
d_call: TRBD1
j_call: TRBJ1-6
clone_size: NA
cdr3_aa: CASSAQGENSPLHF
cdr3_nt: TGTGCCAGCAGCGCTCAGGGGGAGAATTCACCCCTCCACTTT